The subject of this entry is one T cell receptor (beta chain). Antigen specificity is unknown. This sample is part of a study of cytomegalovirus exposure and HLA in healthy donors. Across the whole study: About 82 million unique TCRs from HLA-typed donors were held in an early release of data. Findings and limits, study-wide: About 87% or about 30% of the time was how often most TCR beta V segments were productive, according to an earlier analysis. The likely explanation for a cluster of highly shared sequence variants was sequencing artifact. The dataset shows that most TCR sequences were rare, while some public TCRs occurred in many donors.

PCR was performed using 60 Vbeta and 13 Jbeta primers. Generated by immunoSEQ multiplex PCR, the TCRdb table keeps only in-frame clones and is missing some. Counted here are 130,000 or so clones, around 73% occurring once; the ten biggest clones make up 1% to 1.5%. The sequenced sample was PBMCs. The clonotype comes from a man between 50 and 59 years old in good health and CMV-seronegative.

CDR3 in DNA: TGTGCCAGCAGTGTATCCGGGTTTCTTCCCCACGAGCAGTACTTC. It is translated as CASSVSGFLPHEQYF. This chain links TRBV6-1 with TRBJ2-7, with D hard to call. Between the trimmed V and J ends, which lost 4 bases and 5 bases, there was a span of 18 bases. The CDR3 covers 15 residues. Germline CDR1 reads MNHNS; CDR2 reads SASEGT.